These 19 T cell receptor beta chains came from one sample sequenced in a study of blood T cells in healthy people across ages. Together with a sample-barcoded 5' primer, a J-beta primer mix was included in a second PCR lasting roughly 6 to 12 cycles. TCRdb called the 5' RACE reads again in MiXCR, with one record for every CDR3 protein. The sample carries about 940,000 distinct CDR3 sequences, roughly 50% recorded once. Sequenced material: blood. Every receptor here comes from a man aged 25-45 years in good health.

This clonotype was seen a few times. The chain links TRBV30 to TRBJ2-1, with D hard to call. Trimming cost V 0 bases and J 8 bases, with 8 bases left between them. Germline CDR1 GTSNPN, CDR2 SVGIG (reference sequence). The CDR3 runs to 12 residues. The CDR3 DNA reads TGTGCCTGGAGTGTACTTGGGGATGAGCAGTTCTTC. It translates to CAWSVLGDEQFF.

This clonotype was found a few times. This rearrangement joins TRBV3-1 to TRBJ2-5, with 11 bases lining up with TRBD2. From germline, CDR1 is LGHDT and CDR2 YNNKEL (reference sequence). CDR3 length equals 17 residues. The junction had 5 bases not matched to a gene; V was cut back by 0 bases and J by 2 bases. This CDR3 reads CASSQDELAGEQETQYF. Written as DNA, the CDR3 is TGTGCCAGCAGCCAAGATGAACTAGCGGGGGAGCAAGAGACCCAGTACTTC.

The rearrangement uses TRBV7-9 and TRBJ1-1, with D perhaps TRBD1 (5 bases). Trimming pared 6 bases from V and 1 base from J, leaving 12 bases between. Per the germline V gene, CDR1 is SEHNR and CDR2 is FQNEAQ (reference sequence). CDR3 size: 14 residues. The CDR3 nucleotides are TGTGCCAGCAGACGGGGACCGGCGAACACTGAAGCTTTCTTT. Its protein product is CASRRGPANTEAFF.

This clonotype occurred a few times. The chain has TRBV5-1 and TRBJ2-5; TRBD2 is a possible D gene (5 bases). In germline, CDR1 is SGHRS, CDR2 YFSETQ. The CDR3 has 15 amino acids. Trimming left V 1 base short and J 0 bases short, with 10 bases between. In DNA, the CDR3 is TGCGCCAGCAGCTTGCTCCCGGGGAACCAAGAGACCCAGTACTTC. This codes for CASSLLPGNQETQYF.

This clonotype was detected ten times or more. Possible read error: a much larger clone is one base away. V usage is TRBV24-1 and J usage is TRBJ2-1; either TRBD1 or TRBD2 may supply D (5 bases each). With 7 bases removed from V and 4 bases from J, the gap between germline ends came to 13 bases. Germline values: CDR1 KGHDR, CDR2 SFDVKD. The CDR3 loop spans 14 amino acids. CDR3 nucleotide sequence: TGTGCCACCAGAGCCACTAGGGGTTACAATGAGCAGTTCTTC. It codes for CATRATRGYNEQFF.

The rearrangement joins TRBV18 to TRBJ2-1, with D perhaps TRBD2 (6 bases). Germline CDR1 and CDR2: KGHSH and LQKENI. CDR3 length equals 14 residues. Deletions cut 5 bases from V and 9 bases from J, with 17 bases between. The CDR3 region has the DNA TGTGCCAGCTCAGCGGGAATGATACTAGGTGAGCAGTTCTTC. It codes for CASSAGMILGEQFF.

The chain employs TRBV28 and TRBJ2-5; tentatively, D is TRBD2 (5 bases). The CDR3 runs 13 residues. V lost 1 base and J 11 bases, leaving 14 bases between the germline ends. Germline lookup yields CDR1 MDHEN and CDR2 SYDVKM. The CDR3 DNA sequence: TGTGCCAGCAGTTTATCCGGAGTTTGGGAGCAGTACTTC. It specifies CASSLSGVWEQYF.

The chain employs TRBV12-3 or TRBV12-4 and TRBJ2-3; D uncertain. The CDR3 extends over 15 amino acids. V lost 1 base and J lost 4, with 12 bases in between. CDR3 amino acids: CASSLGVSVADTQYF. The CDR3 DNA reads TGTGCCAGCAGTTTAGGGGTATCAGTGGCAGATACGCAGTATTTT.

The DNA of the CDR3 is TGCGCCAGCAGCCAAGAGGACAGGGGGCTCTACGAGCAGTACTTC. Its protein product is CASSQEDRGLYEQYF. The chain has TRBV4-3 and TRBJ2-7, with 11 bases aligning to TRBD1. CDR1 and CDR2 from the germline V gene are LGHNA and YSLEER. CDR3 size: 15 residues. Trimming removed 0 bases from V and 3 bases from J; junction bases left unmatched: 1.

The rearrangement uses TRBV6-5 and TRBJ1-1; possibly TRBD1 for D (6 bases). CDR1 and CDR2 (germline): MNHEY, SVGAGI. V shed 6 bases and J shed 3 bases, with 14 bases lying between them. The CDR3 has 14 amino acids. CDR3 residues: CASRPRRGHTEAFF. CDR3 DNA: TGTGCCAGCAGGCCCCGCAGGGGTCACACTGAAGCTTTCTTT.

This clonotype was counted only a few times. The chain is built from TRBV4-3 and TRBJ2-1; maybe TRBD2 (6 bases). V was clipped by 0 bases and J by 0 bases, with 15 bases between them. The germline CDR1 and CDR2 sequences are LGHNA and YSLEER. CDR3 length: 18 amino acids. Written as DNA, the CDR3 is TGCGCCAGCAGCCAAGATTCCCCTAGCGCTATCTCCTACAATGAGCAGTTCTTC. Protein product: CASSQDSPSAISYNEQFF.

The chain carries TRBV10-3 and TRBJ2-1, with a tentative D call TRBD1 (6 bases). Trimming stripped 4 bases from V and 4 bases from J, with 11 bases between. The CDR3 extends over 14 amino acids. In germline, CDR1 is ENHRY, CDR2 SYGVKD. CDR3 nucleotide sequence: TGTGCCATCAGTGTCAGAGGACAGTACAATGAGCAGTTCTTC. Translating gives CAISVRGQYNEQFF.

To note about this clonotype: Being one base from a much bigger clone, this may be a read error. The chain has TRBV20-1 and TRBJ2-3; unclear D gene. Trimming stripped 8 bases from V and 2 bases from J, with 8 bases between. Germline CDR1 is DFQATT and CDR2 is SNEGSKA (reference sequence). CDR3 size: 11 residues. Written as DNA, the CDR3 is TGCAGTACCCTGAACACAGATACGCAGTATTTT. This sequence encodes CSTLNTDTQYF.

The V gene is TRBV3-1, the J gene TRBJ2-7, with D perhaps being TRBD1 or TRBD2 (5 bases each). CDR1 LGHDT and CDR2 YNNKEL come from the germline V gene (reference sequence). The V end was cut by 0 bases, the J end by 2 bases, with 11 bases between. This CDR3 region has 15 residues. The CDR3 nucleotides read TGTGCCAGCAGCCAAGATGGGTGGGGGACCTACGAGCAGTACTTC. Its protein product is CASSQDGWGTYEQYF.

This clonotype was seen at least ten times. The chain has TRBV12-3 or TRBV12-4 and TRBJ1-1; the D is unclear. Trimming left V 3 bases short and J 0 bases short, with 11 bases between. The CDR3 covers 15 residues. The CDR3 DNA reads TGTGCCAGCAGTTTTTATGGCGGAATGAACACTGAAGCTTTCTTT. Translated, it gives CASSFYGGMNTEAFF.

This clonotype was seen just once. The chain joins TRBV6-2 or TRBV6-3 to TRBJ1-1; D is uncertain. Germline V gives CDR1 MNHEY, CDR2 SVGEGT. The CDR3 covers 15 residues. The germline V and J ends were trimmed by 5 bases and 2 bases, with 15 bases remaining between them. This CDR3 is CASSDPGSINTEAFF. As DNA, the CDR3 is TGTGCCAGCAGTGACCCCGGGAGTATTAACACTGAAGCTTTCTTT.

The chain carries TRBV13 and TRBJ2-5; tentative D call: TRBD2 (5 bases). V lost 4 bases and J 9 bases, leaving 18 bases between the germline ends. From germline, CDR1 is PRHDT and CDR2 FYEKMQ (reference sequence). CDR3 length: 14 amino acids. The CDR3 nucleotides are TGTGCCAGCAGCTCTAGTCCACTAGAAAGGGCCCAGTACTTC. Translated: CASSSSPLERAQYF.

The chain links TRBV27 to TRBJ2-1; 8 nucleotides match TRBD1. CDR3 length equals 15 residues. V was pared by 2 bases and J by 2 bases, with 2 bases of the junction left unmatched. CDR1 is MNHEY, CDR2 SMNVEV, per germline (reference sequence). For the CDR3, the DNA is TGTGCCAGCAGTTTAATACAGGGGGCCTACAATGAGCAGTTCTTC. The encoded protein is CASSLIQGAYNEQFF.

The V gene is TRBV6-5, the J gene TRBJ1-2; no definite D call. Germline lookup yields CDR1 MNHEY and CDR2 SVGAGI. V was clipped by 6 bases and J by 3 bases, with 20 bases between them. CDR3 length equals 16 residues. The CDR3 loop is CASRQPLAWWDYGYTF. The CDR3 DNA is TGTGCCAGCAGACAACCCCTAGCGTGGTGGGACTATGGCTACACCTTC.